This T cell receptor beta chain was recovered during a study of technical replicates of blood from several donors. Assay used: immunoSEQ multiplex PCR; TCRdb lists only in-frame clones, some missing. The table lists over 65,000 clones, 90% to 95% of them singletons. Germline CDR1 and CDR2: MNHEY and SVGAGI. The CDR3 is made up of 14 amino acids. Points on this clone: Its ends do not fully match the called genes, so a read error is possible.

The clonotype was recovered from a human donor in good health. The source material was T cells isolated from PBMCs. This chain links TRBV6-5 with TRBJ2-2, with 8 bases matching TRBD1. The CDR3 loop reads CAISTGGNTGELFF. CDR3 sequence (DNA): TGTGCCATCAGTACAGGGGGGAACACCGGGGAGCTGTTTTTT.